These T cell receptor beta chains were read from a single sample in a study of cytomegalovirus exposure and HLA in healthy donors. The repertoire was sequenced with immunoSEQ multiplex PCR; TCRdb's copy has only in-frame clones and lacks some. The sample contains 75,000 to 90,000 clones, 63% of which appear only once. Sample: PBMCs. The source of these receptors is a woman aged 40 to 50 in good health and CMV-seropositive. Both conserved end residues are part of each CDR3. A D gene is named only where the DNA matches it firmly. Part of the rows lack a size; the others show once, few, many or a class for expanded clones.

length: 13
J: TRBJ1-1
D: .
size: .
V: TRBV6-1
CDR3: CASSEAGGVEAFF
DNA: TGTGCCAGCAGTGAAGCAGGGGGTGTTGAAGCTTTCTTT

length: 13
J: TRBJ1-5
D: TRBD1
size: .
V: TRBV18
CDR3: CASSPQGDQPQHF
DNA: TGTGCCAGCTCACCCCAGGGGGATCAGCCCCAGCATTTT

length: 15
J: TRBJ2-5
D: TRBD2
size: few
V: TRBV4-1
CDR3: CASSQALPPGTRTYF
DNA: TGCGCCAGCAGCCAAGCGTTACCCCCCGGGACTAGGACATACTTC

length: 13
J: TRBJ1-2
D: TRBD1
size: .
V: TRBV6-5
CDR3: CASSYGTGQGYTF
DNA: TGTGCCAGCAGTTACGGGACAGGACAAGGCTACACCTTC

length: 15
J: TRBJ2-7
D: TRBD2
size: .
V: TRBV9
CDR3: CASSVGGTSNDEQYF
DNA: TGTGCCAGCAGCGTAGGCGGGACTAGTAATGACGAGCAGTACTTC

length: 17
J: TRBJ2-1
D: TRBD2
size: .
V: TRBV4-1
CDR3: CASSQPRTSGKHNEQFF
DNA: TGCGCCAGCAGCCAACCACGGACTAGCGGGAAACACAATGAGCAGTTCTTC

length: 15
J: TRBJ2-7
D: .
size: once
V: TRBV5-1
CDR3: CASSLGGGSRHEQYF
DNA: TGCGCCAGCAGCTTGGGTGGCGGGTCTCGACACGAGCAGTACTTC

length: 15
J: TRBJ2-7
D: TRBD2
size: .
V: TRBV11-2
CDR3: CASSRQGTSAVEQYF
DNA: TGTGCCAGCAGCAGACAAGGGACTAGCGCCGTTGAGCAGTACTTC

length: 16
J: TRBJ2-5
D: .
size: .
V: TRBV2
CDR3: CASSEALGGSSETQYF
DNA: TGTGCCAGCAGTGAAGCGCTCGGAGGGAGTTCGGAGACCCAGTACTTC

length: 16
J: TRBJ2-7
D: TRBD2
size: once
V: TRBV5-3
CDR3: CARSSLASGTDVEQYF
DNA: TGTGCCAGAAGCTCCCTCGCTAGCGGGACGGATGTGGAGCAGTACTTC

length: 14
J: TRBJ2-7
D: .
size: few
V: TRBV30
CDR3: CAWISRRSSYEQYF
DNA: TGTGCCTGGATCAGCCGGCGGAGCTCCTACGAGCAGTACTTC

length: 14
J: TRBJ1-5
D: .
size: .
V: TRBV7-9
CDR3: CASSFRTPWGPQHF
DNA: TGTGCCAGCAGCTTCCGGACTCCTTGGGGACCCCAGCATTTT

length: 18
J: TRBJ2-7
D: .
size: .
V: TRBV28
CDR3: CASSSPEGLLGTSYEQYF
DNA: TGTGCCAGCAGTTCCCCGGAGGGACTTCTAGGTACCTCCTACGAGCAGTACTTC

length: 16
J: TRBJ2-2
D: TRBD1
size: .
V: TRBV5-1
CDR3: CASSSGQGAGGGELFF
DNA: TGCGCCAGCAGCTCAGGACAGGGGGCAGGTGGCGGGGAGCTGTTTTTT

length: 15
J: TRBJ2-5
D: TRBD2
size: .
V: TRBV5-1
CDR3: CASSRGTSGRETQYF
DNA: TGCGCCAGCAGCAGAGGGACTAGCGGACGGGAGACCCAGTACTTC

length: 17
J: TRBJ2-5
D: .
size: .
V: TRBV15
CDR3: CATSRDGAGRYQETQYF
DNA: TGTGCCACCAGCAGAGATGGGGCTGGCCGGTACCAAGAGACCCAGTACTTC

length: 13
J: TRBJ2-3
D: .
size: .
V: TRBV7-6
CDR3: CASSPTTKYAQYF
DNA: TGTGCCAGCAGCCCTACTACCAAATACGCGCAGTATTTT

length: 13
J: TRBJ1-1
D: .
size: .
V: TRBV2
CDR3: CASRYMGGTEAFF
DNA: TGTGCCAGCAGATACATGGGGGGCACTGAAGCTTTCTTT

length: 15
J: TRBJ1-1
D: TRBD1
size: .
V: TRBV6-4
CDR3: CASSDWTGYNTEAFF
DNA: TGTGCCAGCAGTGACTGGACAGGTTATAACACTGAAGCTTTCTTT

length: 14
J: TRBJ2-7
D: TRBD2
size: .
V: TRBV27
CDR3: CASSSLAGVGEQYF
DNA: TGTGCCAGCAGCTCACTAGCGGGAGTCGGGGAGCAGTACTTC

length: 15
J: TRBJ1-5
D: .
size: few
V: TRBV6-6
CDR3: CASSFGGGRDQPQHF
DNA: TGTGCCAGCAGTTTCGGGGGGGGTCGGGATCAGCCCCAGCATTTT

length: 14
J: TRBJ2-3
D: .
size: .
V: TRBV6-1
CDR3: CASSGQRYTDTQYF
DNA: TGTGCCAGCAGTGGCCAGCGTTACACAGATACGCAGTATTTT

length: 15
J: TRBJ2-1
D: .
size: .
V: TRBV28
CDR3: CASSSAGGGRVEQFF
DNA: TGTGCCAGCAGCTCAGCCGGCGGAGGCCGGGTGGAGCAGTTCTTC

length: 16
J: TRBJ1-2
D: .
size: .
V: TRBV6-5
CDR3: CASSYSSFPVAGGYTF
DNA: TGTGCCAGCAGTTACTCGTCATTCCCGGTCGCGGGTGGCTACACCTTC

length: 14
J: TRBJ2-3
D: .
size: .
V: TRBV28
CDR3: CASSSTSSSDTQYF
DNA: TGTGCCAGCAGTTCGACTAGTTCCTCAGATACGCAGTATTTT

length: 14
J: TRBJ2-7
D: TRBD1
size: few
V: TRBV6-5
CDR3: CASSLGTGPYEQYF
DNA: TGTGCCAGCAGTTTGGGGACAGGGCCCTACGAGCAGTACTTC

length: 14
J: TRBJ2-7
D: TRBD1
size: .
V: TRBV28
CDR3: CASSPGTGALEQYF
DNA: TGTGCCAGCAGTCCCGGGACAGGGGCCCTGGAGCAGTACTTC

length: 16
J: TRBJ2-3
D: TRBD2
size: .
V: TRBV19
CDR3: CASRGLAGVVTDTQYF
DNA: TGTGCCAGTAGGGGACTAGCGGGAGTTGTCACAGATACGCAGTATTTT

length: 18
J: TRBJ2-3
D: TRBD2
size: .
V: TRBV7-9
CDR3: CASSLGTLSGRATDTQYF
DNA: TGTGCCAGCAGCTTAGGTACACTTAGCGGGAGAGCGACAGATACGCAGTATTTT

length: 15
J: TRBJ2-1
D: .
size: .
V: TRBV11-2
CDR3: CASSFSRVYMNEQFF
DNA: TGTGCCAGCAGCTTTTCCAGGGTGTATATGAATGAGCAGTTCTTC

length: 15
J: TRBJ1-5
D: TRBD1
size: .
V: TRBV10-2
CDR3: CASWDRGHPDQPQHF
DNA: TGCGCCAGCTGGGACAGGGGGCATCCCGATCAGCCCCAGCATTTT

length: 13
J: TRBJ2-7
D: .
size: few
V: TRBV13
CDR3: CASGLQGSYEQYF
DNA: TGTGCCAGCGGGTTGCAGGGCTCCTACGAGCAGTACTTC

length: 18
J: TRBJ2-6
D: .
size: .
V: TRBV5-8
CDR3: CASSWASTAFSGANVLTF
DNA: TGTGCCAGCAGCTGGGCCTCCACGGCGTTCTCTGGGGCCAACGTCCTGACTTTC

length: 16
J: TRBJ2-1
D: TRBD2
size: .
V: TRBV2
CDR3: CASPTFEGGSRNEQFF
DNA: TGTGCCAGCCCTACGTTTGAGGGAGGGAGTAGAAATGAGCAGTTCTTC

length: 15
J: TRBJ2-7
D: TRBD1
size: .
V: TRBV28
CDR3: CASSGAGTGAYEQYF
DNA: TGTGCCAGCAGTGGGGCGGGGACAGGGGCCTACGAGCAGTACTTC

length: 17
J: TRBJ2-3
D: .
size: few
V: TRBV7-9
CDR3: CASSLGKEERDTDTQYF
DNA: TGTGCCAGCAGCCTAGGAAAGGAAGAGCGCGACACAGATACGCAGTATTTT

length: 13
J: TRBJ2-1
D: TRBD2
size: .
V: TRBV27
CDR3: CASSLREVNEQFF
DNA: TGTGCCAGCAGTTTGCGGGAGGTTAATGAGCAGTTCTTC

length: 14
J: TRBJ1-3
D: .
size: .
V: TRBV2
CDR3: CASSDQLSGNTIYF
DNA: TGTGCCAGCAGCGATCAACTCTCTGGAAACACCATATATTTT

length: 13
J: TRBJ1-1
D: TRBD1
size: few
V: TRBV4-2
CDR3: CASSQGTGIEAFF
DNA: TGTGCCAGCAGCCAAGGGACAGGGATTGAAGCTTTCTTT

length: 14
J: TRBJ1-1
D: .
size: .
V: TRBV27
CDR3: CASSLERGPGGAFF
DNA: TGTGCCAGCAGTTTAGAAAGGGGTCCCGGTGGAGCTTTCTTT

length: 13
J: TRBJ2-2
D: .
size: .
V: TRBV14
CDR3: CATALTRTGELFF
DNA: TGTGCCACCGCCCTCACTCGCACCGGGGAGCTGTTTTTT

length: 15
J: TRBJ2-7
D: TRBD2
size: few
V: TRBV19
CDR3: CASTLTSGSSYEQYF
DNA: TGTGCCAGTACTTTGACTAGCGGGAGCTCCTACGAGCAGTACTTC

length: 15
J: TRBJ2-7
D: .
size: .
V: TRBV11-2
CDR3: CASSFQGTPGYEQYF
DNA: TGTGCCAGCAGCTTTCAGGGAACCCCCGGCTACGAGCAGTACTTC

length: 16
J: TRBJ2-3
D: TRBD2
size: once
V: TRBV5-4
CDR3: CASSSEGLAGLDTQYF
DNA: TGTGCCAGCAGCTCGGAGGGACTAGCAGGACTAGATACGCAGTATTTT

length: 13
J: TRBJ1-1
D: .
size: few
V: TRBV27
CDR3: CASSLAGWTEAFF
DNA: TGTGCCAGCAGTTTAGCAGGGTGGACTGAAGCTTTCTTT

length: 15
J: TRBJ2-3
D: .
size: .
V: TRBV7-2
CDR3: CASSYLSTSGDTQYF
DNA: TGTGCCAGCAGCTACCTCTCCACCTCTGGCGATACGCAGTATTTT

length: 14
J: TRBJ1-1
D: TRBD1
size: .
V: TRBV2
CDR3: CASRTGKGVTEAFF
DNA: TGTGCCAGCAGGACAGGGAAGGGCGTCACTGAAGCTTTCTTT

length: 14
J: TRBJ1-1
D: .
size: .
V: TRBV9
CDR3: CASSVAAQNTEAFF
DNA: TGTGCCAGCAGCGTAGCCGCGCAGAACACTGAAGCTTTCTTT

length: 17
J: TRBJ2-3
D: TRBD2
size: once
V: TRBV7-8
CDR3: CASSLPGLAPSTDTQYF
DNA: TGTGCCAGCAGCCTGCCGGGACTAGCCCCGAGCACAGATACGCAGTATTTT

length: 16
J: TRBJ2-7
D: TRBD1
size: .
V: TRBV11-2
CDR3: CASSLVVGTGSHEQYF
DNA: TGTGCCAGCAGCTTAGTGGTGGGGACAGGGTCCCACGAGCAGTACTTC

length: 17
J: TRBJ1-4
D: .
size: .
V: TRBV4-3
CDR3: CASSPDGTIQGREKLFF
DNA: TGCGCCAGCAGCCCGGACGGAACCATCCAGGGGCGGGAAAAACTGTTTTTT

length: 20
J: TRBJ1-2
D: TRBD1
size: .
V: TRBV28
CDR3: CASSSPKRGQGAGAPDGYTF
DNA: TGTGCCAGCAGTTCGCCCAAGAGAGGACAGGGGGCGGGGGCCCCAGATGGCTACACCTTC

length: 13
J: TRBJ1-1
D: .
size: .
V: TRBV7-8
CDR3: CASSLERLKEAFF
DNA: TGTGCCAGCAGCTTAGAGAGGTTGAAAGAAGCTTTCTTT

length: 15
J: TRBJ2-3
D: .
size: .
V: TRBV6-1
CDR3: CASSEAQGVADTQYF
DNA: TGTGCCAGCAGTGAAGCACAGGGAGTTGCAGATACGCAGTATTTT

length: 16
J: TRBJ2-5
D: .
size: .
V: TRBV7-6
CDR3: CASSLGGGTRGETQYF
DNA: TGTGCCAGCAGCTTAGGTGGGGGGACCCGGGGAGAGACCCAGTACTTC

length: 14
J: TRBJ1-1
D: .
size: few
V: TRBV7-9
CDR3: CASSLGQMNTEAFF
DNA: TGTGCCAGCAGCTTAGGACAAATGAACACTGAAGCTTTCTTT

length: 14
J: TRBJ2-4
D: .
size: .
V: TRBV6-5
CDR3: CASSVGGGGNIQYF
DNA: TGTGCCAGCAGCGTGGGGGGAGGGGGAAACATTCAGTACTTC

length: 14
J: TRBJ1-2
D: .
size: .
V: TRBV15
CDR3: CATGRDRVNYGYTF
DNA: TGTGCCACCGGCAGAGATCGGGTTAACTATGGCTACACCTTC

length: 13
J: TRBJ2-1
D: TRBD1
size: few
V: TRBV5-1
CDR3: CASSFAGTGEQFF
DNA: TGCGCCAGCAGCTTTGCCGGGACAGGGGAGCAGTTCTTC